This T cell receptor (beta chain) was retrieved from a study of regulatory T cells in long-lasting Graves disease (dated by TCRdb to 2020 to 2022). About the investigation overall: Antithyroid drugs had been taken for less than 3 months by newly diagnosed Graves' disease patients. This study used TCR sequencing and RNA sequencing of peripheral blood to compare persistent Graves' disease patients against newly diagnosed Graves' disease patients. The study took place in China and was registered as a clinical trial. TCR sequencing covered about 13 persistent and roughly 20 newly diagnosed Graves' disease patients, some 33 samples in total. General conclusions and limits of the study: Only the TCR beta chain was sequenced and analyzed. Only peripheral blood was studied, because thyroid tissue, the primary lesion, was inaccessible. The authors noted that the small sample size was a limitation that may lower accuracy. Persistent disease showed preferential use of TRBV28, TRBJ1-2 and TRBJ2-5, whereas newly diagnosed disease favored TRBV20-1 and TRBJ2-1. Persistent Graves' disease patients showed lower TCR Shannon entropy and fewer highly expanded clones than newly diagnosed patients, suggesting clonal expansion. More public clonotypes were shared among persistent patients (around 3,000) than among newly diagnosed patients (more than 900).

Read against the paper, the sample's time point label means: newly diagnosed GD, antithyroid drugs for less than 3 months. For both TCR sequencing and RNA sequencing, RNA was extracted from PBMCs using TRIzol. The diagnosis of Graves' disease was made according to American Thyroid Association guidelines. Patients were recruited from an endocrinology department in Xi'an, China. Each patient gave 9 to 10 milliliters of peripheral blood, collected in an EDTA anticoagulant tube. Ficoll Paque Plus density gradient separation was used to isolate PBMCs, and no further T cell sorting was done. An Agilent 2100 Bioanalyzer and agarose gel were used to check RNA quality, while a NanoDrop 2000 measured RNA concentration. CDR1 and CDR2, per the germline V gene, are SNHLY and FYNNEI. CDR3 length: 15 amino acids, cysteine to phenylalanine. Only the CDR3 DNA stays, 45 bases, in frame from base 1. Comments on this clonotype: Its antigen is unknown. At one boundary the junction diverges from the germline segment, which might be a read error.

The method behind the library was multiplex PCR. Sequencing instrument: Illumina HiSeq 4000. To build TCR beta libraries, CDR3 regions were amplified by Arm-PCR using iRepertoire HTBI primers. Gel purification was performed on PCR products prior to sequencing. Concerning the study's data processing: Across samples, roughly 60 TRBV and roughly 13 TRBJ segments were identified and used for gene usage analysis of CDR3 amino acid clonotypes. COPE and FqMerger were used to merge filtered high-quality paired reads into contigs. Contigs were aligned with BLAST to IMGT TRBV, TRBD and TRBJ reference genes, and CDR3 was defined per IMGT. Highly expanded clones were defined as clonotypes with a frequency above 0.1%. Shannon entropy was used to measure repertoire diversity, and the Gini coefficient was used to measure V-J evenness. A clonotype was considered public if more than one individual shared it. TCRdb passed the public sequencing reads through fastp at Q25 and MiXCR, retaining productive beta sequences. Each record represents a unique CDR3 protein, reported with the most common genes and DNA among its rows. The V and J calls were not made by the authors but by TCRdb's processing. The sample table shows 530,000 or so distinct CDR3 sequences, and around an eighth are seen once. The ten top clones hold over 7.5% of the sample.

These data were also reused for a study on T cells in Graves' hyperthyroidism and ophthalmopathy. As noted in the second study: Stable Graves' hyperthyroidism was defined as no progression to ophthalmopathy during 18 months of follow-up. Hyperthyroidism patients were newly diagnosed, had a disease duration of under 2 months, and were aged 18 to 65 years. Exclusion was applied to patients with uncontrolled infections, other autoimmune diseases, pregnancy or lactation. Diagnoses were based on clinical symptoms, serum thyroxine and TRAb, thyroid ultrasound and orbital computed tomography. A first-round RT-PCR of the TCR CDR3 used the HTBI primer set with the Qiagen OneStep RT-PCR kit. Blood samples also contained most of the expanded thyroid clonotypes (frequency above 0.001), which suggests that blood repertoires may reflect thyroid immune responses. In cross-validation, a model built on a 13 V-J signature told ophthalmopathy apart from stable hyperthyroidism with 85% to 90% sensitivity and 81% to 82% specificity, and in testing the same model reached 80%/75%. In validation, progression to ophthalmopathy was predicted by the model with 65% to 71% sensitivity and around 75% specificity, a median of roughly 6 months before onset. TCR V-J signatures able to tell the groups apart were searched for in a discovery cohort of around 95 patients, of whom roughly 42 had Graves' ophthalmopathy and 55 to 60 had stable Graves' hyperthyroidism. Prospective prediction of ophthalmopathy was tested in an independent validation cohort of some 20 hyperthyroidism patients and 15 to 17 patients who later progressed to ophthalmopathy. The 85 to 100 discovery patients were divided at random into training and test sets in a 7:3 ratio. In addition, the study compared T-cell repertoires in thyroid tissue and in blood from over 5 Graves' hyperthyroidism patients. After sampling, hyperthyroidism patients received methimazole starting at 30 mg daily, and ophthalmopathy patients received high-dose intravenous methylprednisolone. The libraries were constructed in a second round of multiplex PCR and then size-selected and purified. Sequencing of the libraries was done on an Illumina HiSeq2000 using paired-end 100 bp reads. SOAPnuke was used to process the raw data, throwing out any read that contained adapters or uncalled bases, had a mean Phred below 15, or lacked an exact constant-primer or identifier match. COPE v1.2.5 was used to merge the high-quality paired reads, and each unique nucleotide sequence was defined as a clonotype. MiTCR v1.1 was used to align the clonotypes against IMGT TRBV, TRBD and TRBJ reference segments. The analysis included only V-J combinations with a frequency above 0.0001, which together covered more than 98% of the repertoires. A TCS score was defined as the ratio between F50 (clonal expansion) and ExV (chaos), using BLOSUM62-based TCRdist between CDR3 peptides within each V-J. Welch's t-statistics and random forest reduced just over 500 V-J features to 10 to 15, which were used in a naive Bayes classifier (R e1071). No statistical method was used to set the sample size in advance, and investigators knew the group allocation. The paper describes TCR Vbeta CDR3 sequencing of about 140 peripheral blood samples, made up of some 42 ophthalmopathy patients, around 73 hyperthyroidism patients and 17 progressor patients.

The receptor chain draws on TRBV2 and TRBJ1-6, with the D gene not confidently named. The receptor was derived from a man aged 25 to 40 with Graves disease. Donor details come from another sample of the same person, matched by shared clones. This material consisted of peripheral blood mononuclear cells (PBMCs), taken at new diagnosis, from a patient treated with antithyroid drugs. The bases read TGTGCCAGCAGTGAAAGTTCCGGCTTAGGGTCACCCCCCCACTTT. It specifies CASSESSGLGSPPHF.